This T cell receptor (beta chain) is from a study of shared clonotypes between healthy human individuals. Study-level background: Samples came from a couple of female and a few male donors aged 18 to 49.

A few counts support this clone. Donors were healthy HIV-negative adults without recent acute infections or vaccinations. With unsorted samples, genomic DNA was obtained from tens of millions of PBMCs. Per the original methods: Sequence data from immunoSEQ were junction-only and lacked quality scores; consequently, filtering differed. TCRdb's copy holds only in-frame clones and misses some; the assay was immunoSEQ multiplex PCR. The V and J calls and clone size are taken from that table; D and trimming were inferred from the DNA. The sample lists 550,000 to 600,000 clones, 70% to 80% occurring once. CDR1 is SGHRS and CDR2 is YFSETQ in the germline V gene. The CDR3 totals 15 residues. The J segment lost 9 bases and the V segment lost 0 bases, leaving 6 bases of the junction unmatched.

V is TRBV5-1 and J is TRBJ1-6; TRBD1 matches 7 bases. This TCR came from a middle-aged woman in good health. Some clones in this sample may be carry-over from other donors' samples. Sequencing used PBMCs. DNA of the CDR3: TGCGCCAGCAGCTTGGAGTGGACAGGTCGTTCACCCCTCCACTTT. This gives the protein CASSLEWTGRSPLHF.